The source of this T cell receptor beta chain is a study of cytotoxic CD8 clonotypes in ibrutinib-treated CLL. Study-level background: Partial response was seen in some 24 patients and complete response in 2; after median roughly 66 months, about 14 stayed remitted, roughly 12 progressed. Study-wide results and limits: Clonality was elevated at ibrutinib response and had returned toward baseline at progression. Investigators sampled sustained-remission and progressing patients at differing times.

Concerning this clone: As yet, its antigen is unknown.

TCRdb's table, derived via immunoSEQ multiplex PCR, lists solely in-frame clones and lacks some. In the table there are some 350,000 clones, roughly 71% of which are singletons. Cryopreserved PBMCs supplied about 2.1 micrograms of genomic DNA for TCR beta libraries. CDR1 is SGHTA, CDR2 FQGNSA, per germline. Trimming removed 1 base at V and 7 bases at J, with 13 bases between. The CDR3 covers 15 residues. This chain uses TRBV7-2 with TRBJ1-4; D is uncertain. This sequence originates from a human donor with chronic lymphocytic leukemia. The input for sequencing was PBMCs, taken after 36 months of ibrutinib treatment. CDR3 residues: CASSLVSGLGEKLFF. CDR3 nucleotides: TGTGCCAGCAGCTTAGTGTCCGGGTTGGGTGAAAAACTGTTTTTT.